This T cell receptor (beta chain) was found in a study of shared clonotypes between healthy human individuals. Study processing details: Filtering differed, since immunoSEQ gave only junction sequences and no quality scores. The method was immunoSEQ multiplex PCR; TCRdb's version includes in-frame clones alone and lacks a portion of them. That table gives V, J and clone size, and the DNA gave D and trimming. Here the sample spans fewer than 2.5 million clones, 93% being singletons. Germline lookup yields CDR1 KGHSH and CDR2 LQKENI. The CDR3 extends over 16 amino acids. Losses at the gene ends were 3 bases for V and 6 bases for J; bases not matched to a gene: 9. Splitting of CD4+ cells produced CD45RA+ naive and CD45RA-negative memory subsets.

The receptor comes from a man aged 18 to 29 in good health. Some clones in this sample may be carry-over from other donors' samples. This chain joins TRBV18 and TRBJ2-7; TRBD2 agrees at 12 bases. The material sequenced was naive CD4+ T cells from PBMCs. Specified subset: CD45RA+ positively selected. The CDR3 spells CASSPRLAGEALEQYF. The CDR3 region has the DNA TGTGCCAGCTCACCGAGACTAGCGGGAGAGGCCCTCGAGCAGTACTTC.